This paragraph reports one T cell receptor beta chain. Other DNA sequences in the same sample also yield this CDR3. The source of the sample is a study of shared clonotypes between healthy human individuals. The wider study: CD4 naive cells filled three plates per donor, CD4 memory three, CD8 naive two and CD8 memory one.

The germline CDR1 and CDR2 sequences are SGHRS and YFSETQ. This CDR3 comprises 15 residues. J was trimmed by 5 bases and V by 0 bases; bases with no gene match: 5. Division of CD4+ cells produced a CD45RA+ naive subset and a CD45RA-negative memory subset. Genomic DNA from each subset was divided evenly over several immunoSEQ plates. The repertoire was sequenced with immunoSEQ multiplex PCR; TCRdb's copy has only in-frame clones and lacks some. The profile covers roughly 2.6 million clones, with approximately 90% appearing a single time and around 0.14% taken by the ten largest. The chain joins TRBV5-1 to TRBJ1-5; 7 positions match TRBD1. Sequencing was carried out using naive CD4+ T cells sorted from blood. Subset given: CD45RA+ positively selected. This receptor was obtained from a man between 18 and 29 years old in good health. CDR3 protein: CASSLGDRDDQPQHF. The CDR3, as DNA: TGCGCCAGCAGCTTGGGAGACAGGGACGATCAGCCCCAGCATTTT.